This T cell receptor beta chain was recorded in a study of blood T cell repertoires in COVID-19 (TCRdb year 2020). Study-level background: Samples covering the acute and convalescent phases of COVID-19 were provided by collaborators in the United States, Italy and Spain. The dataset comprised deeply sampled blood TCRbeta repertoires from subjects exposed to, actively infected with, or recovered from COVID-19. Nearly every sample came with metadata listing a de-identified subject ID, COVID-19 status, age in years and sex. The samples were drawn from the first 160 participants of the ongoing ImmuneRACE study and from 950 to 1,500 subjects provided by 6 global collaborators. The repertoires were released in a freely available public database meant as a resource for research on the immune response to SARS-CoV-2. HLA class I and class II types, where available, came from metadata supplied by the sample provider rather than from assay-based typing. The prospective study material was composed of cDNA or gDNA derived from T cells, B-cell-depleted T cells, or PBMCs. Overall results and qualifications from the work: How much clinical and demographic metadata was included differed by source and by participant, and the metadata was provided uncurated.

TCRbeta CDR3 regions were amplified from genomic DNA using the immunoSEQ Assay, a bias-controlled multiplex PCR. As for the authors' bioinformatics: The number of nucleated cells in each sample was estimated by amplification of reference gene primers within the assay. To quantify the absolute abundance of each unique TCRbeta CDR3 rearrangement, sequence reads were collapsed and filtered. For each sample, productive Simpson clonality was calculated as the square root of Simpson's diversity index across productive rearrangements. Not all clones reach the TCRdb copy of this immuneACCESS table, which keeps in-frame sequences only. Checked studies attribute under half of the gap to unresolved V genes and leave the rest unexplained. That table gives V, J and clone size, and the DNA gave D and trimming. The sample data list 150,000 to 200,000 clones, and about 85% of these were observed just once. The top ten constitute 0.99% of the sample.

Collaborating institutions collected whole blood in K2EDTA tubes following their own protocols. For TCRbeta analysis, collaborators shipped samples as frozen whole blood, isolated PBMCs, or DNA extracted from either of those sample types. On this clone: It lacks a known antigen. One base away there is no much larger clone; base qualities are not given.

CDR1 SGHTA and CDR2 FQGNSA were looked up in the germline V gene. Clipping removes 1 base from V and 7 bases from J, with 3 as the unmatched junction base count. From the cysteine up to the phenylalanine, the CDR3 has a length of 15 residues. CDR3 DNA only is kept here, 45 bases in frame from base 1. Sequencing used peripheral blood. The sequence came from a man aged 18 to 29 with acute or convalescent COVID-19. The chain joins TRBV7-2 to TRBJ1-6, with TRBD1 matching 8 junction bases. CDR3 sequence: CASSLGTGTNSPLHF. The DNA sequence reads TGTGCCAGCAGCTTAGGGACAGGGACAAATTCACCCCTCCACTTT.